These T cell receptor beta chains were read from a single sample in a study of graft-versus-host responses after intestinal transplantation. The repertoire was sequenced with immunoSEQ multiplex PCR; TCRdb's copy has only in-frame clones and lacks some. Among about 70,000 clones listed, about 94% were seen once. Their antigens are not known. Material: unstimulated CD8+ T cells sorted from spleen or lymph node cells, obtained before intestinal transplant. Receptors were obtained from a human donor who received an intestinal transplant. Each CDR3 is given with its conserved first and last residue. D genes are given only for firm matches.

d_call: NA
j_call: TRBJ1-1
v_call: TRBV7-9
cdr3_aa: CASSLGMNTEAFF
cdr3_nt: TGTGCCAGCAGCTTAGGTATGAACACTGAAGCTTTCTTT

d_call: NA
j_call: TRBJ2-5
v_call: TRBV7-3
cdr3_aa: CASSAGVQETQYF
cdr3_nt: TGTGCCAGCAGCGCAGGGGTTCAAGAGACCCAGTACTTC

d_call: TRBD1
j_call: TRBJ1-5
v_call: TRBV19
cdr3_aa: CASSIGIWDRGYRQPQHF
cdr3_nt: TGTGCCAGTAGTATAGGTATTTGGGACAGGGGTTATCGACAGCCCCAGCATTTT

d_call: TRBD2
j_call: TRBJ2-7
v_call: TRBV6-6
cdr3_aa: CASSYQREGRYEQYF
cdr3_nt: TGTGCCAGCAGTTACCAGCGGGAGGGCCGATACGAGCAGTACTTC

d_call: NA
j_call: TRBJ1-5
v_call: TRBV6-1
cdr3_aa: CASSEWDSNQPQHF
cdr3_nt: TGTGCCAGCAGTGAATGGGACAGCAATCAGCCCCAGCATTTT

d_call: TRBD1
j_call: TRBJ2-7
v_call: TRBV9
cdr3_aa: CASSVGGQAAYEQYF
cdr3_nt: TGTGCCAGCAGCGTAGGCGGACAGGCCGCCTACGAGCAGTACTTC

d_call: NA
j_call: TRBJ1-2
v_call: TRBV14
cdr3_aa: CASSQELQGLSRGYTF
cdr3_nt: TGTGCCAGCAGCCAAGAGTTGCAGGGGTTAAGCCGGGGCTACACCTTC

d_call: NA
j_call: TRBJ2-1
v_call: TRBV18
cdr3_aa: CASSPELASYNEQFF
cdr3_nt: TGTGCCAGCTCACCCGAGCTAGCGAGTTACAATGAGCAGTTCTTC

d_call: NA
j_call: TRBJ2-4
v_call: TRBV4-1
cdr3_aa: CASSQIMKRNIQYF
cdr3_nt: TGCGCCAGCAGCCAAATTATGAAGAGGAACATTCAGTACTTC

d_call: NA
j_call: TRBJ1-1
v_call: TRBV7-8
cdr3_aa: CASSLEDGTQNTEAFF
cdr3_nt: TGTGCCAGCAGCTTAGAGGACGGGACACAGAACACTGAAGCTTTCTTT

d_call: NA
j_call: TRBJ1-2
v_call: TRBV13
cdr3_aa: CASSPTQGYGYTF
cdr3_nt: TGTGCCAGCAGCCCCACACAGGGCTATGGCTACACCTTC

d_call: NA
j_call: TRBJ1-4
v_call: TRBV27
cdr3_aa: CASSLRGSNEKLFF
cdr3_nt: TGTGCCAGCAGTTTAAGGGGGAGTAATGAAAAACTGTTTTTT

d_call: NA
j_call: TRBJ2-1
v_call: TRBV4-1
cdr3_aa: CASSQDNEQFF
cdr3_nt: TGCGCCAGCAGCCAAGACAATGAGCAGTTCTTC

d_call: NA
j_call: TRBJ1-2
v_call: TRBV6-5
cdr3_aa: CASSQDLGNGYTF
cdr3_nt: TGTGCCAGCAGTCAAGACCTGGGGAATGGCTACACCTTC

d_call: NA
j_call: TRBJ2-1
v_call: TRBV5-1
cdr3_aa: CASSLAFGVQHNEQFF
cdr3_nt: TGCGCCAGCAGCTTGGCCTTTGGCGTCCAACACAATGAGCAGTTCTTC

d_call: NA
j_call: TRBJ2-2
v_call: TRBV7-9
cdr3_aa: CASSLICAFANTGELFF
cdr3_nt: TGTGCCAGCAGCTTAATCTGCGCGTTCGCGAACACCGGGGAGCTGTTTTTT

d_call: TRBD2
j_call: TRBJ2-5
v_call: TRBV5-1
cdr3_aa: CASSSPGGGETQYF
cdr3_nt: TGCGCCAGCAGTTCTCCGGGAGGAGGGGAGACCCAGTACTTC